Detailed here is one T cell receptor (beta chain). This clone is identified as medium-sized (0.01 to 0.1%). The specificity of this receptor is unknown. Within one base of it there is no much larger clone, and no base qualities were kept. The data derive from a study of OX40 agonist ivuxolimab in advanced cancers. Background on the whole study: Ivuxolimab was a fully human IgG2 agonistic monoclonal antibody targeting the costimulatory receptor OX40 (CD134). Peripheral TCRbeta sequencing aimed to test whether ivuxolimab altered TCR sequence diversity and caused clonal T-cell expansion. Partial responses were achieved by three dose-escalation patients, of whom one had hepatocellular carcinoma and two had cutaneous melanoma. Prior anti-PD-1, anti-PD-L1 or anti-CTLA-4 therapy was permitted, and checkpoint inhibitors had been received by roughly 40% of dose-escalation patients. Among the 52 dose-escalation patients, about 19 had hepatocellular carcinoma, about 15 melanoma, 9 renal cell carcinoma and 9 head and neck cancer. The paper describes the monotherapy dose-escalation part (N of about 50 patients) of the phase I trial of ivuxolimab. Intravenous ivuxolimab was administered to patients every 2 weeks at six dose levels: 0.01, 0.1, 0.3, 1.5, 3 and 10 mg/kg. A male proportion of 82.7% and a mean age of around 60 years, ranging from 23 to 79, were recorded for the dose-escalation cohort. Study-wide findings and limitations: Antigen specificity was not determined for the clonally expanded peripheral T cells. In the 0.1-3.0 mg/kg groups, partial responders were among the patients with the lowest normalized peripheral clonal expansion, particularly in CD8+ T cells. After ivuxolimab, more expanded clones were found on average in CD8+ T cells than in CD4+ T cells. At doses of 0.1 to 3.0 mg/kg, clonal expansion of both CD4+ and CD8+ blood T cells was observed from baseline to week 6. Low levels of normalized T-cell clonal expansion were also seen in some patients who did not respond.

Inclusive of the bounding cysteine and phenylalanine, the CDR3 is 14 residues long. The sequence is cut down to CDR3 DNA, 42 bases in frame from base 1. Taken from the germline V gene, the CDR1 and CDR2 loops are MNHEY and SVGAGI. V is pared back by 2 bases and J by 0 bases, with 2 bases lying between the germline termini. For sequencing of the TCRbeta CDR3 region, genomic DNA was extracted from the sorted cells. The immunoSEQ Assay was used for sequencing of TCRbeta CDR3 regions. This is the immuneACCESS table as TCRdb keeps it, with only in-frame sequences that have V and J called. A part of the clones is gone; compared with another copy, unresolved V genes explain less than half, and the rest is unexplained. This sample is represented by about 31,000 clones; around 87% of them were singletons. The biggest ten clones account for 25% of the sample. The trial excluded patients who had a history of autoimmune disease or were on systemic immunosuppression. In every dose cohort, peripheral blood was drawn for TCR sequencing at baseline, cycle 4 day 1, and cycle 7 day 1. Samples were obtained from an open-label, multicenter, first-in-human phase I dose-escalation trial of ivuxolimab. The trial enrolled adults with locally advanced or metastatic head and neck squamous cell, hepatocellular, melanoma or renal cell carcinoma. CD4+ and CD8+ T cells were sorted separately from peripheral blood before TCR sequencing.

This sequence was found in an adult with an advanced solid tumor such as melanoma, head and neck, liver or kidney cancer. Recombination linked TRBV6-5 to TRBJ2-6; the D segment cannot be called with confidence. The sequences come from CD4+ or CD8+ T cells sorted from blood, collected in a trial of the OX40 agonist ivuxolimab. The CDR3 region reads CASSYLSGANVLTF. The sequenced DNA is TGTGCCAGCAGTTACCTCTCTGGGGCCAACGTCCTGACTTTC.